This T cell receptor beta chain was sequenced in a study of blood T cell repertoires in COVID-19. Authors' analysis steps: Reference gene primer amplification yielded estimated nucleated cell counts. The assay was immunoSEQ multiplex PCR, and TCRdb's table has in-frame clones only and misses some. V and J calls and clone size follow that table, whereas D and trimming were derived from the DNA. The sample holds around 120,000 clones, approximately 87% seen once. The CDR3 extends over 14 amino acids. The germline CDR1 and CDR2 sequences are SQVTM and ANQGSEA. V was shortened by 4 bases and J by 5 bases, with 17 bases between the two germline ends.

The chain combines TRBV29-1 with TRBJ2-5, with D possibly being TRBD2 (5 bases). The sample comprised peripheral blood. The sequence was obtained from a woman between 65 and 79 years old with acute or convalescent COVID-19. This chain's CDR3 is CSVVGGAYGETQYF. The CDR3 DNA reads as TGCAGCGTTGTAGGAGGCGCCTACGGGGAGACCCAGTACTTC.